The 16 T cell receptor beta chains below come from one sample, sequenced in a study of T cell responses to AZD1222 COVID-19 vaccine. The method was immunoSEQ multiplex PCR; TCRdb's version includes in-frame clones alone and lacks a portion of them. The table records fewer than 150,000 clones, 65% to 90% of them present only once. The starting material was peripheral blood, obtained on day 0 of AZD1222 vaccination. The receptors originated from an adult in good health.

A few counts support this clone. The chain has TRBV19 and TRBJ1-2; possibly TRBD1 for D (5 bases). The germline V gene encodes CDR1 LNHDA and CDR2 SQIVND (reference sequence). The CDR3 is 14 amino acids. The V gene lost 2 bases and the J gene lost 8 bases, with 15 bases spanning the gap. CDR3 protein: CASSIQQGSRGYTF. Written as DNA, the CDR3 is TGTGCCAGTAGTATACAGCAGGGCTCGCGAGGCTACACCTTC.

This clone was seen a single time. J is TRBJ2-5 and V is TRBV18; a possible D gene is TRBD2 (5 bases). Germline V gene lookup returns CDR1 KGHSH and CDR2 LQKENI. The V end lost 6 bases, the J end lost 0 bases, and 8 bases lay between the germline ends. The length of the CDR3 is 13 residues. The CDR3 nucleotides read TGTGCCAGCTCTTCCGGGAACCAAGAGACCCAGTACTTC. Translating it yields CASSSGNQETQYF.

The V and J genes are TRBV12-3 or TRBV12-4 and TRBJ1-5; perhaps TRBD1 as D (5 bases). V dropped 6 bases and J dropped 5 bases, with 11 bases sitting between them. The CDR3 covers 13 residues. CDR3 sequence reads: CASSPPGHQPQHF. The CDR3 nucleotides read TGTGCCAGCAGCCCCCCGGGGCATCAGCCCCAGCATTTT.

The genes are TRBV6-5 and TRBJ1-5; no definite D call. This CDR3 comprises 15 residues. V was pared by 4 bases and J by 6 bases, with 16 bases between. Germline CDR1 is MNHEY and CDR2 is SVGAGI. The CDR3, as DNA: TGTGCCAGCAGTTTTCCAATTGTGATCGGTCAGCCCCAGCATTTT. It translates to CASSFPIVIGQPQHF.

The rearrangement joins TRBV5-8 to TRBJ2-3, with 7 nucleotides matching TRBD1. V trimming: 4 bases; J trimming: 3 bases; junction bases outside the gene matches: 8. Per the germline V gene, CDR1 is SGHTS and CDR2 is YDEGEE. The CDR3 length is 15 residues. CDR3 sequence (DNA): TGTGCCAGCAGCCGAAGGGACAGCGCGACAGATACGCAGTATTTT. It codes for CASSRRDSATDTQYF.

The chain couples TRBV27 to TRBJ1-5; no clear D. Germline V gene lookup returns CDR1 MNHEY and CDR2 SMNVEV (reference sequence). V lost 6 bases to trimming and J lost 4 bases, with 10 bases between them. CDR3 length equals 13 residues. The CDR3 here is CASSPLGNQPQHF. In nucleotides, the CDR3 is TGTGCCAGCAGCCCCCTAGGGAATCAGCCCCAGCATTTT.

V is TRBV7-7 and J is TRBJ2-5; 10 bases agree with TRBD2. The CDR3 runs to 15 residues. V was pared by 3 bases and J by 2 bases, with 3 bases of the junction left unmatched. The germline V gene encodes CDR1 SSHAT and CDR2 FNYEAQ (reference sequence). In DNA form, the CDR3 reads TGTGCCAGCAGCTTTGGTAGCGGGGGGCAAGAGACCCAGTACTTC. It is translated as CASSFGSGGQETQYF.

V gene TRBV7-2 combines with J gene TRBJ2-3; 11 nucleotides agree with TRBD1. The CDR3 covers 16 residues. Germline-derived CDR1 and CDR2 are SGHTA and FQGNSA. The V and J ends lost 3 bases and 1 base, in that order; junction bases with no gene match: 3. The CDR3 DNA sequence: TGTGCCAGCAGCTTGTGGGGACAGGGGGGCACAGATACGCAGTATTTT. This gives the protein CASSLWGQGGTDTQYF.

V and J are TRBV5-4 and TRBJ2-2; the D gene is possibly TRBD1 (5 bases). Germline V lookup: CDR1 SGHNT, CDR2 YYREEE (reference sequence). CDR3 length equals 14 residues. Trimming cost V 2 bases and J 1 base, with 6 bases left between them. CDR3 DNA: TGTGCCAGCAGCTTTCAGGGGAACACCGGGGAGCTGTTTTTT. The encoded protein is CASSFQGNTGELFF.

The chain combines TRBV28 with TRBJ2-5; D perhaps matches TRBD1 (6 bases). This CDR3 contains 15 residues. V lost 5 bases, J lost 3 bases, and 16 bases lay in between. Germline CDR1 is MDHEN and CDR2 is SYDVKM. The CDR3 DNA reads TGTGCCAGCAGTCGGAAACAGGGATGGGAAGAGACCCAGTACTTC. Its protein is CASSRKQGWEETQYF.

The CDR3 DNA sequence: TGTGCCAGCAGTTTAGGGAACACTGAAGCTTTCTTT. It yields the protein CASSLGNTEAFF. V gene TRBV27 combines with J gene TRBJ1-1; D remains ambiguous. There are 12 residues in the CDR3. Germline V gene data show CDR1 as MNHEY and CDR2 as SMNVEV (reference sequence). V shed 2 bases and J shed 1 base, with 2 bases lying between them.

CDR3 nucleotide sequence: TGTGCCACCAGCAGAGATTATGGCGCGGGGGCAGGCCCTAGGAATGAGCAGTTCTTC. Encoded protein: CATSRDYGAGAGPRNEQFF. The chain couples TRBV15 to TRBJ2-1; weak D call: TRBD2 (7 bases). Per the germline V gene, CDR1 is LNHNV and CDR2 is YYDKDF (reference sequence). This CDR3 spans 19 amino acids. Trimming cost V 0 bases and J 7 bases, with 25 bases left between them.

This clone was observed a few times. V and J are TRBV4-1 and TRBJ2-7; no clear D gene. The CDR3 has 13 residues. Germline V gene sequence: CDR1 MGHRA, CDR2 YSYEKL. Deletions cut 3 bases from V and 1 base from J, with 7 bases between. The CDR3 sequence: CASSHGTSYEQYF. CDR3 nucleotide sequence: TGCGCCAGCAGCCACGGTACTTCCTACGAGCAGTACTTC.

The V gene is TRBV27, the J gene TRBJ1-5; D might be TRBD1 (6 bases). Germline CDR1 and CDR2: MNHEY and SMNVEV (reference sequence). This CDR3 region has 11 residues. The CDR3 loop is CPKGENQPQHF. The CDR3 region has the DNA TGTCCTAAGGGGGAAAATCAGCCCCAGCATTTT.

This clone was found once. This rearrangement joins TRBV3-1 (or the pseudogene TRBV3-2) to TRBJ2-3; D not resolved. This CDR3 is 15 amino acids long. The germline V and J ends were trimmed by 1 base and 2 bases, with 10 bases remaining between them. Germline V gives CDR1 LGHDT, CDR2 YNNKEL (reference sequence). The CDR3 DNA reads TGTGCCAGCAGCCAAGTGCAATGGAACACAGATACGCAGTATTTT. Amino acid sequence: CASSQVQWNTDTQYF.

The chain is built from TRBV19 and TRBJ2-4, with D tentatively TRBD1 or TRBD2 (5 bases each). V gave up 0 bases and J gave up 1 base, with 7 bases separating them. This CDR3 has 15 residues. Germline V gives CDR1 LNHDA, CDR2 SQIVND (reference sequence). In nucleotides, the CDR3 is TGTGCCAGTAGTATAGAAGAGGGGGCCAAAAACATTCAGTACTTC. Translation: CASSIEEGAKNIQYF.